This TCR beta chain originates from a study of cytomegalovirus exposure and HLA in healthy donors. PCR used 60 Vbeta primers and 13 Jbeta primers. Using immunoSEQ multiplex PCR, the repertoire was profiled, and TCRdb retains in-frame clones only, with some absent. The repertoire includes under 200,000 clones, 9.5% to 15% of them detected once, and approximately 7.8% sits in the top ten. Germline loops: CDR1 SGHNT, CDR2 YYREEE (reference sequence). The germline V and J ends were trimmed by 0 bases and 5 bases, with 17 bases remaining between them. The CDR3 extends over 16 amino acids. The clonotype originates from a man over 45 in good health and CMV-seropositive. The chain has TRBV5-4 and TRBJ1-1; TRBD1 is a possible D gene (5 bases). The sequenced material came from PBMCs. CDR3 in amino acids: CASSLVGGGAGTEAFF. DNA of the CDR3: TGTGCCAGCAGCTTGGTTGGGGGGGGTGCGGGTACTGAAGCTTTCTTT.